A selection of T cell receptor beta chains follows, all from one sample in a study of blood T cells in healthy people across ages. TCRdb processed the 5' RACE reads anew with MiXCR; each CDR3 protein has one entry. Counted here are under 750,000 distinct CDR3 sequences, roughly 48% occurring once; the ten biggest clones make up 20% to 25%. The specimen was blood. The source is an elderly man in good health. Each CDR3 is given with its conserved first and last residue. D genes are given only for firm matches. Clone sizes are given selectively: once, few, many, or a class where the clone is expanded.

j_call: TRBJ2-1; v_call: TRBV5-1; d_call: .; clone_size: .; cdr3_nt: TGCGCCAGCAGCTTGTTTCCGGGGGCCGGCTCCTACAATGAGCAGTTCTTC; cdr3_aa: CASSLFPGAGSYNEQFF
j_call: TRBJ1-1; v_call: TRBV5-1; d_call: TRBD1; clone_size: .; cdr3_nt: TGCGCCAGCAGGACAGGGGGTGACACTGAAGCTTTCTTT; cdr3_aa: CASRTGGDTEAFF
j_call: TRBJ1-2; v_call: TRBV18; d_call: .; clone_size: .; cdr3_nt: TGTGCCAGCTCACCAACAAAGGGGTCGCCTCCTCGACGTGGCTACACCTTC; cdr3_aa: CASSPTKGSPPRRGYTF
j_call: TRBJ2-3; v_call: TRBV29-1; d_call: .; clone_size: few; cdr3_nt: TGCACGATGGGTGGGGCAGATACGCAGTATTTT; cdr3_aa: CTMGGADTQYF
j_call: TRBJ2-3; v_call: TRBV4-2; d_call: .; clone_size: .; cdr3_nt: TGTGCCAGCAGCCCTCCGGGCCACCTCCCAGATACGCAGTATTTT; cdr3_aa: CASSPPGHLPDTQYF
j_call: TRBJ2-1; v_call: TRBV21-1; d_call: .; clone_size: .; cdr3_nt: TGTGCCAGCAGCAAAGACAGGCGGGGCCAATTCAATGAGCAGTTCTTC; cdr3_aa: CASSKDRRGQFNEQFF
j_call: TRBJ2-7; v_call: TRBV11-1; d_call: TRBD1; clone_size: .; cdr3_nt: TGTGCCAGCAGAGCGACAGGGTCCGAGCAGTACTTC; cdr3_aa: CASRATGSEQYF
j_call: TRBJ2-7; v_call: TRBV6-1; d_call: .; clone_size: .; cdr3_nt: TGTGCCAGCAGTTTCCTCCCCGGGACGTCTCACGAGCAGTACTTC; cdr3_aa: CASSFLPGTSHEQYF
j_call: TRBJ2-2; v_call: TRBV4-2; d_call: TRBD1; clone_size: once; cdr3_nt: TGTGCCAGCAGCCTGGACAGGGCGAACACCGGGGAGCTGTTTTTT; cdr3_aa: CASSLDRANTGELFF
j_call: TRBJ2-7; v_call: TRBV7-3; d_call: TRBD1; clone_size: few; cdr3_nt: TGTGCCAGCAGCATAAGCTCGGGACAGGGACACGAGCAGTACTTC; cdr3_aa: CASSISSGQGHEQYF
j_call: TRBJ1-1; v_call: TRBV6-6; d_call: TRBD1; clone_size: .; cdr3_nt: TGTGCCAGCATGGGACAGGGTGGGTTTAAATACACTGAAGCTTTCTTT; cdr3_aa: CASMGQGGFKYTEAFF
j_call: TRBJ1-2; v_call: TRBV6-6; d_call: .; clone_size: many; cdr3_nt: TGTGCCAGCAGTTACTCAACAGGGAACTATGGCTACACCTTC; cdr3_aa: CASSYSTGNYGYTF
j_call: TRBJ1-1; v_call: TRBV7-8; d_call: .; clone_size: .; cdr3_nt: TGTGCCAGCAGCTTAGTATGGGGGGGACGTACAGACATGAACACTGAAGCTTTCTTT; cdr3_aa: CASSLVWGGRTDMNTEAFF
j_call: TRBJ2-1; v_call: TRBV4-2; d_call: .; clone_size: .; cdr3_nt: TGTGCCAGCAGCCAGCCTGCCGGTGAGCAGTTCTTC; cdr3_aa: CASSQPAGEQFF
j_call: TRBJ1-1; v_call: TRBV5-1; d_call: .; clone_size: .; cdr3_nt: TGCGCCAGCAGCTTGTCTTCAGGGGCCAACACTGAAGCTTTCTTT; cdr3_aa: CASSLSSGANTEAFF
j_call: TRBJ2-1; v_call: TRBV7-2; d_call: TRBD2; clone_size: few; cdr3_nt: TGTGCCAGCAGTCCCGTAGCGGGAGAGTATAATGAGCAGTTCTTC; cdr3_aa: CASSPVAGEYNEQFF
j_call: TRBJ1-1; v_call: TRBV7-2; d_call: .; clone_size: .; cdr3_nt: TGTGCCAGCAGCCCATGGGCGACAGTGAACACTGAAGCTTTCTTT; cdr3_aa: CASSPWATVNTEAFF
j_call: TRBJ2-7; v_call: TRBV6-2/TRBV6-3; d_call: TRBD2; clone_size: .; cdr3_nt: TGTGCCAGCACCCGGACTAGCGGGAGTTGGGACGAGCAGTACTTC; cdr3_aa: CASTRTSGSWDEQYF
j_call: TRBJ1-5; v_call: TRBV27; d_call: .; clone_size: .; cdr3_nt: TGTGCCAGCAGTTGGAGGGGGGATCAGCCCCAGCATTTT; cdr3_aa: CASSWRGDQPQHF
j_call: TRBJ2-4; v_call: TRBV29-1; d_call: TRBD1; clone_size: .; cdr3_nt: TGCAGCGTTCGCGATCCGGGACAGGGGCAGCAGTACTTC; cdr3_aa: CSVRDPGQGQQYF
j_call: TRBJ2-3; v_call: TRBV7-2; d_call: .; clone_size: .; cdr3_nt: TGTGCCAGCAGCTCCACAGACCTGGGCACAGATACGCAGTATTTT; cdr3_aa: CASSSTDLGTDTQYF
j_call: TRBJ2-1; v_call: TRBV6-2/TRBV6-3; d_call: TRBD2; clone_size: .; cdr3_nt: TGTGCCAGCAGTTCCCCTACGGGAGGGAGAAACAATGAGCAGTTCTTC; cdr3_aa: CASSSPTGGRNNEQFF
j_call: TRBJ2-4; v_call: TRBV6-2/TRBV6-3; d_call: TRBD2; clone_size: few; cdr3_nt: TGTGCCAGCAGTACCGGGACTAGCGGGGGGGGGCGGAACATTCAGTACTTC; cdr3_aa: CASSTGTSGGGRNIQYF
j_call: TRBJ2-7; v_call: TRBV11-2; d_call: .; clone_size: few; cdr3_nt: TGTGCCAGCAGCTTCCCCACGGACGGACGTACCTACGAGCAGTACTTC; cdr3_aa: CASSFPTDGRTYEQYF
j_call: TRBJ2-5; v_call: TRBV30; d_call: .; clone_size: few; cdr3_nt: TGTGCCTGGATGGGTCAGAGCCTCAAGACCCAGTACTTC; cdr3_aa: CAWMGQSLKTQYF
j_call: TRBJ1-2; v_call: TRBV20-1; d_call: .; clone_size: .; cdr3_nt: TGCAGTGCTAGAGATGTGGCCAGAGTCTACTATAACTACACCTTC; cdr3_aa: CSARDVARVYYNYTF
j_call: TRBJ1-4; v_call: TRBV12-3/TRBV12-4; d_call: .; clone_size: few; cdr3_nt: TGTGCCAGCAGCCTAAATCGGGGGAAAGGCTCGGATGAAAAACTGTTTTTT; cdr3_aa: CASSLNRGKGSDEKLFF
j_call: TRBJ2-3; v_call: TRBV9; d_call: .; clone_size: .; cdr3_nt: TGTGCCAGCAGCGTAGCAGCAGGGGCAGATACGCAGTATTTT; cdr3_aa: CASSVAAGADTQYF
j_call: TRBJ1-2; v_call: TRBV20-1; d_call: TRBD1; clone_size: once; cdr3_nt: TGCAGTGCTAGAGCGGGACAGGGAAGGGAAAACGACTATGGCTACACCTTC; cdr3_aa: CSARAGQGRENDYGYTF
j_call: TRBJ2-5; v_call: TRBV6-5; d_call: .; clone_size: many; cdr3_nt: TGTGCCAGCAGTTCGAAAGAGACCCAGTACTTC; cdr3_aa: CASSSKETQYF
j_call: TRBJ1-1; v_call: TRBV10-3; d_call: .; clone_size: .; cdr3_nt: TGTGCCATCAGCCCCGCGGGTGTAGAGGGGAGCACTGAAGTTTTCTTT; cdr3_aa: CAISPAGVEGSTEVFF
j_call: TRBJ2-3; v_call: TRBV29-1; d_call: TRBD2; clone_size: .; cdr3_nt: TGCAGCGCCCTGACCGGGACTACAGATACGCGGTATTTT; cdr3_aa: CSALTGTTDTRYF
j_call: TRBJ2-7; v_call: TRBV6-6; d_call: TRBD2; clone_size: few; cdr3_nt: TGTGCCAGCAGTTACTCGGTTGGGGAGGGTGGCTACGAGCAGTACTTC; cdr3_aa: CASSYSVGEGGYEQYF